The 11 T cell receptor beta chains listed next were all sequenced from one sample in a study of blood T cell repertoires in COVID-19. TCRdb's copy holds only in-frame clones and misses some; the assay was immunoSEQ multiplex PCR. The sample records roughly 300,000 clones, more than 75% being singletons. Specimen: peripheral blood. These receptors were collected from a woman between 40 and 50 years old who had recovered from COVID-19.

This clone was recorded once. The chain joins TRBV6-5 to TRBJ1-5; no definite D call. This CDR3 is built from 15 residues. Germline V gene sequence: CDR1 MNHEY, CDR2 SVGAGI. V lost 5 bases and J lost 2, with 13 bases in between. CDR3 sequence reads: CASSLGQMGNQPQHF. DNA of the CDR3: TGTGCCAGCAGTCTAGGTCAGATGGGCAATCAGCCCCAGCATTTT.

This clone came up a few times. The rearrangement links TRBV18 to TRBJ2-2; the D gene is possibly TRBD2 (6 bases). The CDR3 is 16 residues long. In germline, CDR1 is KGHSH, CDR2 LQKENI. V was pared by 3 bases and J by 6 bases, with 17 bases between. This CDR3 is CASSPLTGRSAGELFF. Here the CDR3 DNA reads TGTGCCAGCTCACCCCTTACGGGGAGGAGTGCCGGGGAGCTGTTTTTT.

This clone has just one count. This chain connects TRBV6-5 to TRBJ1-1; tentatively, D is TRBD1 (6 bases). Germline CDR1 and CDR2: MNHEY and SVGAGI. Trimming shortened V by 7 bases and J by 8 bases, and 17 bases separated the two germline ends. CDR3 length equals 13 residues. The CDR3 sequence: CASTPLAGTEAFF. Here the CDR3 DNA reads TGTGCCAGCACCCCACTGGCCGGGACAGAAGCTTTCTTT.

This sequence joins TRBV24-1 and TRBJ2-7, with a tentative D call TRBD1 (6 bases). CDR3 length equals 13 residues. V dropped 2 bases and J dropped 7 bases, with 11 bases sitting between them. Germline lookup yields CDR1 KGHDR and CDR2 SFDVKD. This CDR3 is CATSDYKGEEQYF. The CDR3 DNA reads TGTGCCACCAGTGATTATAAGGGGGAGGAGCAGTACTTC.

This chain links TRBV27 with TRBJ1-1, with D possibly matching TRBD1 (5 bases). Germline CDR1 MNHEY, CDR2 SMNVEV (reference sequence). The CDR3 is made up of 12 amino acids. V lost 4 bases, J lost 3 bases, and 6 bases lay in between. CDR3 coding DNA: TGTGCCAGCAGTTCAGGGTACACTGAAGCTTTCTTT. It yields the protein CASSSGYTEAFF.

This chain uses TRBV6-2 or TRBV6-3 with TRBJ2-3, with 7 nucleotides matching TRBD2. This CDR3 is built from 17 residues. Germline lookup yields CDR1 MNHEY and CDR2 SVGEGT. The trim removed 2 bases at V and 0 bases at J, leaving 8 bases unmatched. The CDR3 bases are TGTGCCAGCAGTTACCCTGAGAGCGGGGTTAGCACAGATACGCAGTATTTT. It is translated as CASSYPESGVSTDTQYF.

CDR3 region: CASSLDAGTDTQYF. CDR3 nucleotides: TGTGCCAGCAGCTTAGATGCGGGCACAGATACGCAGTATTTT. This rearrangement joins TRBV11-3 to TRBJ2-3, with no clear D. The V end was cut by 0 bases, the J end by 1 base, with 5 bases between. Per germline, CDR1 SGHNT and CDR2 YENEEA. This CDR3 has 14 residues.

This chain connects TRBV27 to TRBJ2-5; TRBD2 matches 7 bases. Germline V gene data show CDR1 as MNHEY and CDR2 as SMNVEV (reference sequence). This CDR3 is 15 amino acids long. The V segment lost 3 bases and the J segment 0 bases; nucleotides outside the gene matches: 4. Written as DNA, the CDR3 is TGTGCCAGCAGTTTTCATAGCGGGTACCAAGAGACCCAGTACTTC. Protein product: CASSFHSGYQETQYF.

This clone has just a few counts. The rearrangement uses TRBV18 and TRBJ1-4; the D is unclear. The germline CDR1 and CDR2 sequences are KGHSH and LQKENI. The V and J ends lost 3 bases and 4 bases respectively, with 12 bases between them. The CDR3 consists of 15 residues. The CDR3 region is CASSPTASVNEKLFF. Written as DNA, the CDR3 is TGTGCCAGCTCACCCACTGCGTCGGTTAATGAAAAACTGTTTTTT.

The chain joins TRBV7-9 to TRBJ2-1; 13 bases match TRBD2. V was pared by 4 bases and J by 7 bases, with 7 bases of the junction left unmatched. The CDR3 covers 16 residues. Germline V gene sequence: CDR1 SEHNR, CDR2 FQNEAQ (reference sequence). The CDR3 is CASSSETSGGRNEQFF. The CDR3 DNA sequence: TGTGCCAGCAGCTCCGAGACTAGCGGGGGGAGAAATGAGCAGTTCTTC.

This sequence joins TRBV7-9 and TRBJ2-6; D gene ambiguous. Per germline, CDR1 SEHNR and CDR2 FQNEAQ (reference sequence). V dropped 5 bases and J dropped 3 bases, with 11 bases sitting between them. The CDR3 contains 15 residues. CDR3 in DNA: TGTGCCAGCAGCGCTCTCCCAGGTGGGGCCAACGTCCTGACTTTC. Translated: CASSALPGGANVLTF. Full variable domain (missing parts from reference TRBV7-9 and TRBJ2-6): DTGVSQNPRHKITKRGQNVTFRCDPISEHNRLYWYRQTLGQGPEFLTYFQNEAQLEKSRLLSDRFSAERPKGSFSTLEIQRTEQGDSAMYLCASSALPGGANVLTFGAGSRLTVL.